This passage covers 5 T cell receptor beta chains from one sample sequenced in a study of shared clonotypes between healthy human individuals. Produced via immunoSEQ multiplex PCR; TCRdb's table is partial and in-frame only. Among some 2,400,000 clones listed, approximately 95% were seen once. Sequences were obtained from naive CD4+ T cells sorted from blood. The sample's subset: CD45RA+ positively selected. The receptors derive from a man aged 18 to 30 in good health.

The J gene is TRBJ2-1, the V gene TRBV6-1; D unclear. V dropped 3 bases and J dropped 4 bases, with 25 bases sitting between them. This CDR3 is built from 19 residues. CDR1 MNHNS and CDR2 SASEGT come from the germline V gene. CDR3 coding DNA: TGTGCCAGCAGTGACCCCTGGGATCTGGTCCAGCGTGTTTACAATGAGCAGTTCTTC. Amino acids: CASSDPWDLVQRVYNEQFF.

This sequence joins TRBV6-1 and TRBJ2-5; the D gene is possibly TRBD2 (6 bases). The ends were cut back, 3 bases at V and 5 bases at J, with 16 bases in the middle. This CDR3 spans 15 amino acids. Germline V gene lookup returns CDR1 MNHNS and CDR2 SASEGT. CDR3: CASSDTDRERETQYF. CDR3 nucleotide sequence: TGTGCCAGCAGTGACACTGATCGGGAGAGGGAGACCCAGTACTTC.

This clone appeared a single time. This rearrangement joins TRBV9 to TRBJ2-2; D possibly matches TRBD1 or TRBD2 (5 bases each). The V end was cut by 5 bases, the J end by 1 base, with 12 bases between. The CDR3 covers 15 residues. Germline CDR1 reads SGDLS; CDR2 reads YYNGEE. CDR3 sequence: CASRVGTLNTGELFF. The CDR3 bases are TGTGCCAGCAGGGTCGGGACCCTGAACACCGGGGAGCTGTTTTTT.

The V gene is TRBV28, the J gene TRBJ1-1, with 8 bases lining up with TRBD1. CDR1 is MDHEN and CDR2 is SYDVKM in the germline V gene. Trimming cost V 3 bases and J 3 bases; bases outside gene matches: 6. The CDR3 is 15 residues long. CDR3 bases: TGTGCCAGCAGTTTCGGACAGGGATGGGACACTGAAGCTTTCTTT. Its protein is CASSFGQGWDTEAFF.

This chain connects TRBV4-3 to TRBJ1-3, with a tentative D call TRBD1 (5 bases). Trimming pared 4 bases from V and 2 bases from J, leaving 18 bases between. The CDR3 totals 17 residues. Germline CDR1 reads LGHNA; CDR2 reads YSLEER. The CDR3 loop reads CASSPGTPYDPGNTIYF. CDR3 bases: TGCGCCAGCAGCCCGGGGACCCCCTACGACCCTGGAAACACCATATATTTT.